This T cell receptor beta chain stems from a study of T cell responses to AZD1222 COVID-19 vaccine. A remark on this clone: As yet, its antigen is unknown.

Only in-frame clones appear in the TCRdb table, and some are missing; sequencing was by immunoSEQ multiplex PCR. This table holds some 120,000 clones, about 90% found once. The CDR3 is made up of 13 amino acids. The ends were cut back, 2 bases at V and 8 bases at J, with 12 bases in the middle. Germline V gene data show CDR1 as MRHNA and CDR2 as SNTAGT. Study-level points and caveats: Donors skewed white British and female; clonal diversity was possibly underestimated. Among spike-specific TCRs, nearly half reportedly target unmutated variant regions.

The receptor was isolated from an adult in good health. J is TRBJ1-2 and V is TRBV6-4; D possibly corresponds to TRBD1 (5 bases). Sequencing was performed on peripheral blood, taken on day 0 of AZD1222 vaccination. The CDR3 region has the DNA TGTGCCAGCAGTGACCGGGGGTCGAGGGGCTACACCTTC. It yields the protein CASSDRGSRGYTF.